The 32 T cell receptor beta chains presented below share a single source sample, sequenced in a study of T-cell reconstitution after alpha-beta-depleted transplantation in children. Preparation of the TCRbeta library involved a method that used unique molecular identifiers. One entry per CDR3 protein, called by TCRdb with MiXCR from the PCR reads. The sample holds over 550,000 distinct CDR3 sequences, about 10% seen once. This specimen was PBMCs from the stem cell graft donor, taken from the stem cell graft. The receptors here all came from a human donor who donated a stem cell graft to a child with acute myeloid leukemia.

The CDR3 loop is CSAKESTDQPQHF. CDR3 in DNA: TGCAGTGCTAAAGAATCGACAGATCAGCCCCAGCATTTT. The rearrangement uses TRBV20-1 and TRBJ1-5; weak D call: TRBD1 (5 bases). V gave up 4 bases and J gave up 5 bases, with 12 bases separating them. The CDR3 has 13 residues. Germline CDR1 is DFQATT and CDR2 is SNEGSKA (reference sequence).

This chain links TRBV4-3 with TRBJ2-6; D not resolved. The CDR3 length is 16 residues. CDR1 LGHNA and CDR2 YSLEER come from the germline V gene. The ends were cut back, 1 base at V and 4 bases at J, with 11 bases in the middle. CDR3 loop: CASSQVGGRGANVLTF. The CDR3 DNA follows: TGCGCCAGCAGCCAAGTGGGTGGTAGGGGGGCCAACGTCCTGACTTTC.

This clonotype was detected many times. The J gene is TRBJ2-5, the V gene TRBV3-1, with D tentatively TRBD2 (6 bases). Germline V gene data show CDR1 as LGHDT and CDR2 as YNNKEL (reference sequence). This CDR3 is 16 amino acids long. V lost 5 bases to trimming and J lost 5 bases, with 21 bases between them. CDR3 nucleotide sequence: TGTGCCAGCAGCTGCACTAAACGGGAGTCGTGGGAGACCCAGTACTTC. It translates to CASSCTKRESWETQYF.

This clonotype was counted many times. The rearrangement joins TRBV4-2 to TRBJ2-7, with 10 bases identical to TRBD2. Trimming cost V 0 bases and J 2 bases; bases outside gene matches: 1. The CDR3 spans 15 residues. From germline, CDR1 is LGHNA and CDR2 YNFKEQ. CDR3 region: CASSQETSGTYEQYF. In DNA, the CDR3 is TGTGCCAGCAGCCAAGAAACTAGCGGGACCTACGAGCAGTACTTC.

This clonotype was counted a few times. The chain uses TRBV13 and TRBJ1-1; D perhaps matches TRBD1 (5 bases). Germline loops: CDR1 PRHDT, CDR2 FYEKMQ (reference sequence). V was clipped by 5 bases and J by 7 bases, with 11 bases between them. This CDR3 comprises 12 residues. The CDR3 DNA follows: TGTGCCAGCAGCCTACACGGGGGTGAAGCTTTCTTT. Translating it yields CASSLHGGEAFF.

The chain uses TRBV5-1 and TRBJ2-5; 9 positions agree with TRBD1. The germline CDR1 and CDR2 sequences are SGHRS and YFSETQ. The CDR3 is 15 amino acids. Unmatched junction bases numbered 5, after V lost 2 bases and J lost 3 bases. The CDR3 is CASSLYTGGEETQYF. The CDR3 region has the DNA TGCGCCAGCAGCTTATACACAGGGGGCGAAGAGACCCAGTACTTC. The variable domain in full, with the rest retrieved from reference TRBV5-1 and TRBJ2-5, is KAGVTQTPRYLIKTRGQQVTLSCSPISGHRSVSWYQQTPGQGLQFLFEYFSETQRNKGNFPGRFSGRQFSNSRSEMNVSTLELGDSALYLCASSLYTGGEETQYFGPGTRLLVL.

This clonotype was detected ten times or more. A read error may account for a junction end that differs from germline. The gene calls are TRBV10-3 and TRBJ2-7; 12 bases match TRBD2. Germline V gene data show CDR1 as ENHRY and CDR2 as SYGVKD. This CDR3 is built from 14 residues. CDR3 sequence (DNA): TGTGCCACCCTGGGACTAGCGGGCTCTTACGGGCAGTACTTC. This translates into CATLGLAGSYGQYF.

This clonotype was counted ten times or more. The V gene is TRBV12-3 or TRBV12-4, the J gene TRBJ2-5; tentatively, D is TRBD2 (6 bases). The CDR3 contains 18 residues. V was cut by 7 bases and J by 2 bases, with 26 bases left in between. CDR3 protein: CASTKYPPRGGVQETQYF. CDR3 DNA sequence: TGTGCCAGCACCAAATATCCCCCCCGCGGAGGGGTTCAAGAGACCCAGTACTTC.

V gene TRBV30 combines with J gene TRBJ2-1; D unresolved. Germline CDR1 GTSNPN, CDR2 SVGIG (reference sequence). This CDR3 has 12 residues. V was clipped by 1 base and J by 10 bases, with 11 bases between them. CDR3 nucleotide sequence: TGTGCCTGGAGTGACTACATCCGCGAGCAGTTCTTC. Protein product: CAWSDYIREQFF.

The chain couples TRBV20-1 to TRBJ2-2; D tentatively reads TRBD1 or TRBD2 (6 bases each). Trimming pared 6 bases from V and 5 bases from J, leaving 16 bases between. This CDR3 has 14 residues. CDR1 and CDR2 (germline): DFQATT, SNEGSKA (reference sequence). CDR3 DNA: TGCAGTGCCCACGCAAGGGGGGAGACCGGGGAGCTGTTTTTT. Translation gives CSAHARGETGELFF.

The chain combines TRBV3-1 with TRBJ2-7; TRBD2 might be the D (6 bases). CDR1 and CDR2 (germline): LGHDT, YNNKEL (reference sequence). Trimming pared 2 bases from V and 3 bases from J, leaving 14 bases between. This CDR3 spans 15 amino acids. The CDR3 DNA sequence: TGTGCCAGCAGCCAACGACTAGAGGTCTTCTACGAGCAGTACTTC. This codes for CASSQRLEVFYEQYF.

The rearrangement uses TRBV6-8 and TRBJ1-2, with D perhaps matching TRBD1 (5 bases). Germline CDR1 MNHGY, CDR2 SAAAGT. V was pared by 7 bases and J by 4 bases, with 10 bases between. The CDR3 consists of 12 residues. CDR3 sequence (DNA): TGTGCCAGCAAAAACAGGCCCTATGGCTACACCTTC. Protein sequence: CASKNRPYGYTF.

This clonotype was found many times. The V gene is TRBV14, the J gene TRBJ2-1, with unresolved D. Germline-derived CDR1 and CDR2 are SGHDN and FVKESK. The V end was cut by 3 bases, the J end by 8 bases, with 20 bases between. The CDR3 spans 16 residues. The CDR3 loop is CASSQEREATPYEQFF. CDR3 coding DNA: TGTGCCAGCAGCCAGGAGCGAGAAGCAACCCCCTATGAGCAGTTCTTC.

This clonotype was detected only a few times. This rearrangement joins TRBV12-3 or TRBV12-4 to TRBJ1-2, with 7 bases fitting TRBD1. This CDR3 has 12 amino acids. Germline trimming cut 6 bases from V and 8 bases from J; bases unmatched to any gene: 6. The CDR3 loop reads CASRPGQRGYTF. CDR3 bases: TGTGCCAGCAGGCCGGGACAGAGGGGCTACACCTTC.

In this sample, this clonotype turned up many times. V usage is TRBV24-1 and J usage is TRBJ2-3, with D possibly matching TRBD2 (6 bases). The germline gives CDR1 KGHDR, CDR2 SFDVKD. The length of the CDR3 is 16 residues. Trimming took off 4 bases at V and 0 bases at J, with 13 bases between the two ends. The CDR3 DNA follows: TGTGCCACCAGTGAGTCGGGAGCGGTTAGCACAGATACGCAGTATTTT. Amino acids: CATSESGAVSTDTQYF.

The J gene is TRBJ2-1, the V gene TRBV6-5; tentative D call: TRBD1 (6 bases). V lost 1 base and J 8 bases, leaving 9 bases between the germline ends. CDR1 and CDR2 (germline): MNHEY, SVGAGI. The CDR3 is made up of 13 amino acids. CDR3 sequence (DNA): TGTGCCAGCAGTTACTTCACAGGGTATGAGCAGTTCTTC. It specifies CASSYFTGYEQFF.

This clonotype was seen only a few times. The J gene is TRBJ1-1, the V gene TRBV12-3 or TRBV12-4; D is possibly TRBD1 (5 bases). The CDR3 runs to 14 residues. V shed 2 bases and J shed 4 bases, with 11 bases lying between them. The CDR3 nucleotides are TGTGCCAGCAGTTTATCAGGGTGGGGCACTGAAGCTTTCTTT. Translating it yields CASSLSGWGTEAFF.

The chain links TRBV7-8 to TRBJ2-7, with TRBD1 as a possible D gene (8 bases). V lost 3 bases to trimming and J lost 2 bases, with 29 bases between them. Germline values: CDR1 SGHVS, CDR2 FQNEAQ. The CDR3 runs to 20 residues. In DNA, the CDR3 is TGTGCCAGCAGCTTCGGGCAGGGGGCCCTCGCGAGGGAGGGCCCCTACGAGCAGTACTTC. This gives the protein CASSFGQGALAREGPYEQYF. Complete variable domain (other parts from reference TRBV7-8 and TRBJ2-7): GAGVSQSPRYKVAKRGQDVALRCDPISGHVSLFWYQQALGQGPEFLTYFQNEAQLDKSGLPSDRFFAERPEGSVSTLKIQRTQQEDSAVYLCASSFGQGALAREGPYEQYFGPGTRLTVT.

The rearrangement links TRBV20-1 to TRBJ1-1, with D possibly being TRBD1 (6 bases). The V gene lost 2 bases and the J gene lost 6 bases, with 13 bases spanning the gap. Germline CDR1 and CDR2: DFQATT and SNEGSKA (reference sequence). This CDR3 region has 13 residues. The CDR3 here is CSARKAGAAEAFF. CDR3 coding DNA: TGCAGTGCTAGAAAGGCAGGGGCCGCTGAAGCTTTCTTT.

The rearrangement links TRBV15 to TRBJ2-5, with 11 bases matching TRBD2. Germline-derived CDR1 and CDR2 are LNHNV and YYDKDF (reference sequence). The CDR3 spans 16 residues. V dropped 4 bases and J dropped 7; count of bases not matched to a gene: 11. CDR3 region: CATSTLAGGVGVTQYF. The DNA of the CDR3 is TGTGCCACCAGCACCCTAGCGGGAGGCGTGGGTGTGACCCAGTACTTC.

The CDR3 is CASSSGTGGPDTQYF. The CDR3 nucleotides are TGTGCCAGCAGCTCCGGGACAGGGGGCCCAGATACGCAGTATTTT. This chain uses TRBV7-2 with TRBJ2-3; the match to TRBD1 covers 12 bases. Germline assignment: CDR1 SGHTA and CDR2 FQGNSA. The trim removed 4 bases at V and 4 bases at J, leaving 3 bases unmatched. The CDR3 is 15 residues long.

CDR3 sequence (DNA): TGCAGCTGCAACCTTCTTCTCGAGCGAGATACGCAGTATTTT. This translates into CSCNLLLERDTQYF. The V gene is TRBV29-1, the J gene TRBJ2-3; D is unclear. With 8 bases removed from V and 5 bases from J, the gap between germline ends came to 20 bases. The CDR3 covers 14 residues. In germline, CDR1 is SQVTM, CDR2 ANQGSEA.

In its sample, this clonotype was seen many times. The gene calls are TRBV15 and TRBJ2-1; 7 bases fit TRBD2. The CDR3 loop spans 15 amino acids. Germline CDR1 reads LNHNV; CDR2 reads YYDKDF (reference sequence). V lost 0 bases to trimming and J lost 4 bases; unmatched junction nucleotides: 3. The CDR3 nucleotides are TGTGCCACCAGCAGAGATGGGGGGGGGTACAATGAGCAGTTCTTC. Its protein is CATSRDGGGYNEQFF.

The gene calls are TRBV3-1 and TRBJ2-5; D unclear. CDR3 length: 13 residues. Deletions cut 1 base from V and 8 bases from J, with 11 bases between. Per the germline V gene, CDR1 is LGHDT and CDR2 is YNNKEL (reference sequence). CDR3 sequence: CASSQGSFGTQYF. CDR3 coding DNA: TGTGCCAGCAGCCAAGGAAGCTTCGGCACCCAGTACTTC.

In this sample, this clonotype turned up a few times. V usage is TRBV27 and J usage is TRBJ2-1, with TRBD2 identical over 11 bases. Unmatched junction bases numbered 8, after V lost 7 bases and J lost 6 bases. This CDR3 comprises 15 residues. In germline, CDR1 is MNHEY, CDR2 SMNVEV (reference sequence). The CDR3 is CASTRLAGGFNEQFF. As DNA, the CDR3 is TGTGCCAGCACTCGCCTAGCGGGAGGATTCAATGAGCAGTTCTTC.

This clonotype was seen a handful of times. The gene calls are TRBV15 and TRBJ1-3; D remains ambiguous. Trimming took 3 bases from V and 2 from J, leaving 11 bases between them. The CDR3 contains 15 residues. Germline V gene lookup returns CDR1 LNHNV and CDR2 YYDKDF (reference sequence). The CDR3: CATSRPSGAGNTIYF. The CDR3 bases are TGTGCCACCAGCAGGCCTTCGGGAGCTGGAAACACCATATATTTT.

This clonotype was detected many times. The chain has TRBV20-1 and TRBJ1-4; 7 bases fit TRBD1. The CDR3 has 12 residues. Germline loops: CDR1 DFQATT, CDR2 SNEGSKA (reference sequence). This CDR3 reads CSVPRGREKLFF. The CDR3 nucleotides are TGCAGCGTCCCCAGGGGGAGGGAAAAACTGTTTTTT.

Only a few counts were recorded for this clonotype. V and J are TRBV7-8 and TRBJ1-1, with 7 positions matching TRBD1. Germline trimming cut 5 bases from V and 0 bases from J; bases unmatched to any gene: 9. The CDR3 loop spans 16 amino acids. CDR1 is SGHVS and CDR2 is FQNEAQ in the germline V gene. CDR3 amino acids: CASSTRTGRMNTEAFF. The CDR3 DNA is TGTGCCAGCAGCACCCGGACAGGAAGAATGAACACTGAAGCTTTCTTT.

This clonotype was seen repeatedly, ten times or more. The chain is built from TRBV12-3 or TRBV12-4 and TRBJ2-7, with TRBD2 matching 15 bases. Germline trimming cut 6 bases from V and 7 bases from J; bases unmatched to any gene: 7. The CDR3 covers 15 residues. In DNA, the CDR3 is TGTGCCAGCAGCCCGTACGGGACTAGCGGGAGGGAGCAGTACTTC. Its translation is CASSPYGTSGREQYF.

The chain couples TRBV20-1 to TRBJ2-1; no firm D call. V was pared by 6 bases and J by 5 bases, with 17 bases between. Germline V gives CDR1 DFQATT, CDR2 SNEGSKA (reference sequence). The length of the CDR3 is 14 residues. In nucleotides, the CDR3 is TGCAGTGCCCAGTTATCGAACTTGAACAATGAGCAGTTCTTC. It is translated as CSAQLSNLNNEQFF.

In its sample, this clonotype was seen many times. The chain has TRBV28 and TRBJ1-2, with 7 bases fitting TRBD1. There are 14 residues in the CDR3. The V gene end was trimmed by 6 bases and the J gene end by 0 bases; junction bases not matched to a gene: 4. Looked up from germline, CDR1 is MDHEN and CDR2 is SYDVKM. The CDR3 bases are TGTGCCAGCAGCCAAGGGACAGCTAACTATGGCTACACCTTC. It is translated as CASSQGTANYGYTF.

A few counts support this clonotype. CDR3 in amino acids: CASSQRPGTGEQFF. The CDR3 coding sequence is TGTGCCAGCAGCCAACGTCCCGGGACGGGTGAGCAGTTCTTC. This sequence joins TRBV7-2 and TRBJ2-1, with D perhaps assigned TRBD1 or TRBD2 (5 bases each). This CDR3 is built from 14 residues. Germline V CDR1 and CDR2: SGHTA, FQGNSA. V lost 5 bases and J 9 bases, leaving 17 bases between the germline ends.